A selection of T cell receptor beta chains follows, all from one sample in a study of blood T cell repertoires in COVID-19. Profiling relied on immunoSEQ multiplex PCR, and the TCRdb table lists in-frame clones only, not all of them. This repertoire shows 100,000 to 150,000 clones, around 81% found once; its top ten account for 3.5% to 4.5%. Sequenced input: peripheral blood. These receptors were obtained from a woman in her forties or fifties with acute or convalescent COVID-19. Each CDR3 is given with its conserved first and last residue. Each record gives: D gene, clone size, J gene, V gene, CDR3 protein, CDR3 DNA. The D gene is left open where the match is weak. Only some rows state a clone size, as once, few, many or a class for expanded clones.

TRBD2 | - | TRBJ2-2 | TRBV7-3 | CASSSLAGGDTGELFF | TGTGCCAGCAGCTCGCTAGCGGGGGGGGACACCGGGGAGCTGTTTTTT
- | - | TRBJ1-3 | TRBV4-1 | CASSQDLRGQPLSTIYF | TGCGCCAGCAGCCAAGATCTACGGGGACAACCTCTTAGCACCATATATTTT
TRBD1 | - | TRBJ1-6 | TRBV5-4 | CASSMKTGTSPLHF | TGTGCCAGCAGCATGAAGACAGGGACTTCACCCCTCCACTTT
TRBD2 | - | TRBJ2-1 | TRBV24-1 | CASSLAGGGNEQFF | TGTGCCAGTTCACTAGCGGGAGGTGGGAATGAGCAGTTCTTC
TRBD1 | - | TRBJ2-1 | TRBV4-1 | CASSQDGGQGALNEQFF | TGCGCCAGCAGCCAAGACGGGGGACAGGGGGCCCTTAATGAGCAGTTCTTC
- | - | TRBJ2-2 | TRBV6-5 | CASSYPGGTGELFF | TGTGCCAGCAGTTATCCGGGTGGGACCGGGGAGCTGTTTTTT
- | - | TRBJ1-4 | TRBV12-3/TRBV12-4 | CASTDGPRKLFF | TGTGCCAGCACCGACGGTCCTAGGAAACTGTTTTTT
TRBD1 | - | TRBJ1-3 | TRBV27 | CASRATGGSGNTIYF | TGTGCCAGCAGGGCTACAGGGGGCTCTGGAAACACCATATATTTT
TRBD1 | - | TRBJ1-3 | TRBV13 | CASSSTGGSGNTIYF | TGTGCCAGCAGCTCGACAGGGGGCAGTGGAAACACCATATATTTT
- | - | TRBJ2-4 | TRBV10-2 | CASIGGAKNIQYF | TGCGCCAGCATCGGGGGTGCCAAAAACATTCAGTACTTC
- | - | TRBJ1-5 | TRBV19 | CASKIWGPGVTQPQHF | TGTGCCAGTAAAATTTGGGGGCCAGGGGTAACTCAGCCCCAGCATTTT
TRBD1 | - | TRBJ2-7 | TRBV25-1 | CASSEGTGVYEQYF | TGTGCCAGCAGTGAAGGGACAGGGGTCTACGAGCAGTACTTC
TRBD2 | - | TRBJ2-5 | TRBV6-1 | CASSELSGGGRAETQYF | TGTGCCAGCAGTGAGCTTTCGGGGGGGGGAAGGGCGGAGACCCAGTACTTC
- | - | TRBJ2-1 | TRBV11-3 | CASSLGTDNEQFF | TGTGCCAGCAGCTTAGGAACAGATAATGAGCAGTTCTTC
TRBD1 | - | TRBJ1-1 | TRBV10-3 | CAISEAQGGLNTEAFF | TGTGCCATCAGTGAGGCCCAGGGGGGCTTGAACACTGAAGCTTTCTTT
TRBD2 | - | TRBJ2-1 | TRBV5-1 | CASIGGGGILEQFF | TGCGCCAGCATTGGCGGGGGGGGGATTTTGGAGCAGTTCTTC
TRBD2 | - | TRBJ2-5 | TRBV3-1/TRBV3-2 | CASSPDSGRGETQYF | TGTGCCAGCAGCCCAGATAGCGGGAGAGGGGAGACCCAGTACTTC
- | - | TRBJ1-3 | TRBV7-9 | CASSPLSGNTIYF | TGTGCCAGCAGCCCTCTTTCTGGAAACACCATATATTTT
- | - | TRBJ2-1 | TRBV25-1 | CASEGRGSYNEQFF | TGTGCCAGCGAAGGACGGGGCTCCTACAATGAGCAGTTCTTC
TRBD1 | - | TRBJ2-1 | TRBV10-1 | CASSGPREGAITNEQFF | TGCGCCAGCAGTGGTCCTCGCGAGGGGGCCATCACAAATGAGCAGTTCTTC
TRBD1 | - | TRBJ1-5 | TRBV6-5 | CASSPSTGSVPQHF | TGTGCCAGCAGTCCCTCGACAGGGAGTGTTCCCCAGCATTTT
- | - | TRBJ2-1 | TRBV9 | CASSVDQGIEQFF | TGTGCCAGCAGCGTAGACCAGGGCATTGAGCAGTTCTTC
- | once | TRBJ2-5 | TRBV10-2 | CASSEGNGRGETQYF | TGCGCCAGCAGTGAAGGGAATGGGCGGGGAGAGACCCAGTACTTC
- | - | TRBJ1-1 | TRBV5-5 | CASSHDGGGTEAFF | TGTGCCAGCAGCCATGACGGGGGTGGGACTGAAGCTTTCTTT